What follows is one T cell receptor (beta chain) and its context. The antigen is unknown. Germline V gene sequence: CDR1 PRHDT, CDR2 FYEKMQ (reference sequence). V dropped 4 bases and J dropped 7 bases, with 17 bases sitting between them. The CDR3 contains 15 residues. The sample originates from a study of graft-versus-host responses after intestinal transplantation. Assay used: immunoSEQ multiplex PCR; TCRdb lists only in-frame clones, some missing. Found here are 90,000 to 150,000 clones, 85% to 95% of them singletons; the top ten hold over 2.5%. Study results and caveats: Some patients had graft-donor T cell macrochimerism, and their allografts showed high graft-versus-host to host-versus-graft clonal ratios. GvH clones occurred in recipient marrow; some first appeared in ileum or blood.

This clonotype originated in a human donor who received an intestinal transplant. This sequence joins TRBV13 and TRBJ2-4; D may be TRBD2 (6 bases). The sample was unstimulated CD8+ T cells sorted from spleen or lymph node cells, taken before intestinal transplant. CDR3 sequence: CASSSPERRGNIQYF. The CDR3 DNA is TGTGCCAGCAGCTCCCCGGAGAGGAGGGGTAACATTCAGTACTTC.